The following is a T cell receptor (beta chain) sequence with its context. Its antigen is not identified. For TCR, cDNA came from 5'RACE template switching, which added a universal primer site and UMIs. TCRdb passed the 5' RACE reads through MiXCR, listing each CDR3 protein once. The data show some 560,000 distinct CDR3 sequences, around 21% seen once. V gave up 1 base and J gave up 3 bases; unmatched junction bases: 2. Germline V gives CDR1 SGHRS, CDR2 YFSETQ. This CDR3 has 15 residues. The data are from a study of T cells after yellow fever vaccination. Study-wide results and caveats: Contaminating bulk clonotypes could be abundant in FACS-sorted repertoires.

Sequenced material: PBMCs, taken 15 days after the yellow fever booster vaccination. The chain links TRBV5-1 to TRBJ1-1; 11 bases fit TRBD1. This sequence originates from a man under 40 who received the YFV17D yellow fever vaccine. The chain's CDR3 is CASSLRGQGDTEAFF. In DNA, the CDR3 is TGCGCCAGCAGCTTGAGGGGACAGGGGGACACTGAAGCTTTCTTT.